This record concerns one TCR beta chain sequence. Primers: 60 V beta forward and 13 J beta reverse. Sequencing used immunoSEQ multiplex PCR; TCRdb keeps in-frame clones, though not all of them. In the table there are about 99,000 clones, 65% to 85% of which are singletons. J lost 6 bases, V lost 1 base, and 7 bases had no gene match. Germline V lookup: CDR1 LGHNT, CDR2 FRNRAP. This CDR3 has 16 residues. Time point specified: after dendritic cell vaccination, including at tumor progression/relapse. Before vaccination, two weeks after the third vaccination, and at progression, PBMC were collected. These data come from a study of glioma-infiltrating T cells after dendritic cell vaccination. Study information: Patients had newly diagnosed or recurrent glioblastoma and received dendritic cell vaccines.

The specimen comprised blood, sampled after dendritic cell vaccination. This rearrangement joins TRBV12-5 to TRBJ2-2; 8 bases are a match to TRBD2. This clonotype was sampled from a human donor with glioblastoma. The CDR3 region has the DNA TGTGCTAGTGGTTTGGGAGCCCCGGGGGGGTCCGGGGAGCTGTTTTTT. It codes for CASGLGAPGGSGELFF.